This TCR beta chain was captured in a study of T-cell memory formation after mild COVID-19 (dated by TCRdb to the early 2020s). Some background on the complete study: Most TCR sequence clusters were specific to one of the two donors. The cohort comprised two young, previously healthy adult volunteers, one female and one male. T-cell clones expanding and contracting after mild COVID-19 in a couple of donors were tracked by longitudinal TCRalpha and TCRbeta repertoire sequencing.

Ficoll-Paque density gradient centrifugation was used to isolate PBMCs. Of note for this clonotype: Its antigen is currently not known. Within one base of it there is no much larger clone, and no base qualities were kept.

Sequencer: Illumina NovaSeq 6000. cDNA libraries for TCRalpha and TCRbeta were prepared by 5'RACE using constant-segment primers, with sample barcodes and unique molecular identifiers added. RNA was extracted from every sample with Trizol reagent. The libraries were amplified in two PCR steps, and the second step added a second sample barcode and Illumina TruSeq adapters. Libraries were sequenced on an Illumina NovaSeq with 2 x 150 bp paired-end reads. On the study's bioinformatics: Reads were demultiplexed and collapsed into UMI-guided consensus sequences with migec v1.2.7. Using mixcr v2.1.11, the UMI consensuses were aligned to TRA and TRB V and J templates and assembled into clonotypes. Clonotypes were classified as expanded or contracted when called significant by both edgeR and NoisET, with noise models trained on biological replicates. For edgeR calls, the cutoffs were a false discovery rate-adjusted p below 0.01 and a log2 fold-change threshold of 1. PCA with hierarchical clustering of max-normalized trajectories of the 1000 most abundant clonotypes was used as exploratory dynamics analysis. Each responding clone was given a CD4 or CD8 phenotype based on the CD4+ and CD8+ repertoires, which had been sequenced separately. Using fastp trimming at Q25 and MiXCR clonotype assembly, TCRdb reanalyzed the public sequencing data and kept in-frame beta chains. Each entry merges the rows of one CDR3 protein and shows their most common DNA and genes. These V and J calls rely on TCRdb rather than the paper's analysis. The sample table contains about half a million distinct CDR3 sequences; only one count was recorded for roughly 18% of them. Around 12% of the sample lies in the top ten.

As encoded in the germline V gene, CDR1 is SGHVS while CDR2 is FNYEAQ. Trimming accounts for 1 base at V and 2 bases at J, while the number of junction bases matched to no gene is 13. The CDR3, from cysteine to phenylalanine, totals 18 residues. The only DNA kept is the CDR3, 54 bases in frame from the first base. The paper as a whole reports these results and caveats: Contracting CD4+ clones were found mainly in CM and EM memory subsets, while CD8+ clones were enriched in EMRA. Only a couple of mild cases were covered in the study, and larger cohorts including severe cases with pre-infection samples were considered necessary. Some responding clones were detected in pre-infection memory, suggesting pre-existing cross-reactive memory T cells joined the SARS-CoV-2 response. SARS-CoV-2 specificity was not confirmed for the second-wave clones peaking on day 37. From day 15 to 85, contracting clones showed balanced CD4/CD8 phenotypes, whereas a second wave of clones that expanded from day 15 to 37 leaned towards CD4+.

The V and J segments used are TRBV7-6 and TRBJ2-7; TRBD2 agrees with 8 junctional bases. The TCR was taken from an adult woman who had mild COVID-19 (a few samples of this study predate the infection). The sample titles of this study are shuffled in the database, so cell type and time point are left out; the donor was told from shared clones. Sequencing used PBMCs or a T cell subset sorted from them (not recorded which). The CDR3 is CASSLVPPASGLTYEQYF. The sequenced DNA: TGTGCCAGCAGCTTAGTACCTCCGGCTAGCGGGTTAACCTACGAGCAGTACTTC.